This passage covers 9 T cell receptor beta chains from one sample sequenced in a study of shared clonotypes between healthy human individuals. TCRdb keeps only in-frame clones here, not all; method: immunoSEQ multiplex PCR. Among 1,500,000 or so clones listed, over 95% were seen once. Sequencing input: naive CD4+ T cells sorted from blood. As for subset: CD45RA+ positively selected. Every receptor here comes from a man aged 30-40 years in good health.

This chain joins TRBV9 and TRBJ1-2; D might be TRBD1 (5 bases). Trimming shortened V by 3 bases and J by 5 bases, and 20 bases separated the two germline ends. Germline CDR1 reads SGDLS; CDR2 reads YYNGEE. This CDR3 has 16 residues. The CDR3 sequence is CASSAQGGALSYGYTF. In DNA, the CDR3 is TGTGCCAGCAGCGCTCAGGGAGGGGCCCTTAGTTATGGCTACACCTTC.

The CDR3 protein is CASSLEAENTGELFF. The CDR3 bases are TGCGCCAGCAGCTTGGAAGCGGAGAACACCGGGGAGCTGTTTTTT. The V and J genes are TRBV5-1 and TRBJ2-2; D might be TRBD2 (5 bases). CDR3 length: 15 residues. Germline values: CDR1 SGHRS, CDR2 YFSETQ. Trimming removed 0 bases from V and 1 base from J, with 7 bases in between.

Comment on this clone: In the same sample, other DNA sequences code for this CDR3. The V gene is TRBV6-5, the J gene TRBJ2-1; TRBD2 matches 8 bases. Germline lookup yields CDR1 MNHEY and CDR2 SVGAGI. The CDR3 extends over 14 amino acids. V shed 2 bases and J 4 bases; nucleotides not matched to a gene: 1. The CDR3 here is CASSYTSGYNEQFF. CDR3 nucleotide sequence: TGTGCCAGCAGTTACACTAGCGGATACAATGAGCAGTTCTTC.

The sample holds one count of this clone. This sample also contains other DNA sequences that code for the same CDR3. The chain is built from TRBV5-4 and TRBJ2-2, with TRBD1 identical over 10 bases. Germline V gene lookup returns CDR1 SGHNT and CDR2 YYREEE (reference sequence). J was trimmed by 4 bases and V by 4 bases; bases with no gene match: 4. The CDR3 covers 15 residues. The CDR3 region is CASSLGQGGTGELFF. CDR3 bases: TGTGCCAGCAGCCTTGGACAGGGGGGCACCGGGGAGCTGTTTTTT. The variable domain in full, completed from reference TRBV5-4 and TRBJ2-2, reads ETGVTQSPTHLIKTRGQQVTLRCSSQSGHNTVSWYQQALGQGPQFIFQYYREEENGRGNFPPRFSGLQFPNYSSELNVNALELDDSALYLCASSLGQGGTGELFFGEGSRLTVL.

Comment on this clone: An end of the junction differs from the germline gene, which may be a read error. This chain uses TRBV19 with TRBJ2-1; maybe TRBD2 (7 bases). Germline V gene data show CDR1 as LNHDA and CDR2 as SQIVND (reference sequence). The CDR3 length is 14 residues. The CDR3 coding sequence is TGTGCCAGTAGTCTAGAACGGGGGGCCCATGAGCAGTTCTTC. It encodes CASSLERGAHEQFF.

This sequence joins TRBV9 and TRBJ2-6; D not certain. This CDR3 has 17 amino acids. Germline CDR1 SGDLS, CDR2 YYNGEE. Deletions cut 2 bases from V and 0 bases from J, with 12 bases between. CDR3 sequence reads: CASSVMRGDSGANVLTF. CDR3 sequence (DNA): TGTGCCAGCAGCGTGATGCGAGGCGACTCTGGGGCCAACGTCCTGACTTTC.

V and J are TRBV6-1 and TRBJ2-1; D uncertain. The CDR3 totals 12 residues. With 2 bases removed from V and 7 bases from J, the gap between germline ends came to 6 bases. Germline CDR1 and CDR2: MNHNS and SASEGT. CDR3 in amino acids: CASSEYPNEQFF. DNA of the CDR3: TGTGCCAGCAGTGAATATCCTAATGAGCAGTTCTTC.

The rearrangement joins TRBV5-1 to TRBJ1-5; 9 positions match TRBD1. There are 13 residues in the CDR3. V trimming: 4 bases; J trimming: 7 bases; junction bases outside the gene matches: 3. In germline, CDR1 is SGHRS, CDR2 YFSETQ. The CDR3 region is CASSTGQGQPQHF. In nucleotides, the CDR3 is TGCGCCAGCAGCACGGGACAGGGACAGCCCCAGCATTTT.

The chain couples TRBV29-1 to TRBJ2-5, with a weak D call TRBD1 (6 bases). The CDR3 has 13 amino acids. Germline lookup yields CDR1 SQVTM and CDR2 ANQGSEA. Deletions cut 7 bases from V and 4 bases from J, with 16 bases between. CDR3: CSGNTQGSETQYF. For the CDR3, the DNA is TGCAGCGGGAACACACAGGGTTCAGAGACCCAGTACTTC.